The rows below give T cell receptor beta chains drawn from one sample of a study of blood T cells in healthy people across ages. TCRdb re-called the 5' RACE reads with MiXCR, one entry per CDR3 protein. The table lists almost 800,000 distinct CDR3 sequences, roughly 64% of them singletons. Sequenced input: blood. The source is a man aged 25-40 years in good health. CDR3s include the opening cysteine and the closing phenylalanine or tryptophan. A D gene is named only where the DNA matches it firmly. Clone size is stated in some rows and not others, as once, few, many or a class when expanded.

cdr3_nt cdr3_aa v_call clone_size d_call cdr3_length j_call
TGCAGTGCTCCGATAGCGGGGGAGAATGAGCAGTTCTTC CSAPIAGENEQFF TRBV20-1 NA TRBD2 13 TRBJ2-1
TGTGCCAGCAGCCCAACCGGGACTGGGCAAGAGACCCAGTACTTC CASSPTGTGQETQYF TRBV5-5 NA NA 15 TRBJ2-5
TGTGCCAGCAGCAAATACCGCACGGGGGCCTGGGTCAATCAGCCCCAGCATTTT CASSKYRTGAWVNQPQHF TRBV7-8 NA NA 18 TRBJ1-5
TGCGCCAGCAGCCAACCCTCGACGAGGGGTCGGAACTATGGCTACACCTTC CASSQPSTRGRNYGYTF TRBV4-1 NA NA 17 TRBJ1-2
TGTGCCAGCAGCTTTGGACTACCACTATATGAGCAGTTCTTC CASSFGLPLYEQFF TRBV7-2 NA NA 14 TRBJ2-1
TGCAGTGCTAGAGCGGGTCTTCTGGCGGGTGAGCAGTTCTTC CSARAGLLAGEQFF TRBV20-1 NA NA 14 TRBJ2-1
TGTGCCAGCAGCTACCCCACTAGCCCCCGGACTAGCGGGAGAGGGTGGCAAGAGACCCAGTACTTC CASSYPTSPRTSGRGWQETQYF TRBV11-1 few TRBD2 22 TRBJ2-5
TGCAGTGCCAGCGACAGGGAGCTTGAAGCTTTCTTT CSASDRELEAFF TRBV20-1 NA TRBD1 12 TRBJ1-1
TGCAGCGTTGAACCCAGCAATGAGCAGTTCTTC CSVEPSNEQFF TRBV29-1 few NA 11 TRBJ2-1
TGTGCCAGCAGCTTAGGACTAGCGGGAGTGACCTACTACGAGCAGTACTTC CASSLGLAGVTYYEQYF TRBV7-2 NA TRBD2 17 TRBJ2-7
TGCGCCAGCAGCTTGGCGGCAACCTCATACAATGAGCAGTTCTTC CASSLAATSYNEQFF TRBV5-1 once NA 15 TRBJ2-1